This TCR beta chain appears in the sequencing data of a study of CD8 T cells in ankylosing spondylitis. Study observations and caveats: About 8 highly homologous variants formed a TCR beta motif that appeared characteristic of ankylosing spondylitis blood.

Each CDR3 protein is one row after TCRdb ran MiXCR on the 5' RACE reads. Of 700,000 or so distinct CDR3 sequences listed, 15% to 20% are singletons. The germline V gene has CDR1 MNHEY and CDR2 SVGEGT. Trimming stripped 4 bases from V and 16 bases from J, with 14 bases between. The CDR3 is 11 amino acids. Comment on this clonotype: Its antigen is not identified.

Material: blood, either unsorted or a sorted T cell fraction (not recorded which). The sequence came from a male donor with ankylosing spondylitis. V and J are TRBV6-2 or TRBV6-3 and TRBJ2-1; D ambiguous. CDR3 bases: TGTGCCAGCAGTTTGGGCTTTCGTCATTTCTTC. Amino acid sequence: CASSLGFRHFF.